The 10 T cell receptor beta chains presented below share a single source sample, sequenced in a study of blood T cell repertoires in COVID-19. The protocol was immunoSEQ multiplex PCR, while the TCRdb copy is restricted to in-frame clones and leaves out a portion. The repertoire holds about 370,000 clones, with approximately 90% as singletons. The specimen sequenced was PBMCs or T cells enriched from blood (not recorded which). The receptors here all came from a woman aged 40 to 50 who had been exposed to COVID-19.

This clone was seen once. The CDR3 DNA is TGTGCCAGCAGTGATCTGGGGACTAGCGGCGCCTCCTACAATGAGCAGTTCTTC. Translating gives CASSDLGTSGASYNEQFF. This sequence joins TRBV2 and TRBJ2-1; 11 nucleotides line up with TRBD2. The CDR3 is 18 amino acids. Trimming took 3 bases from V and 0 from J; bases not matched to a gene: 7. Germline V CDR1 and CDR2: SNHLY, FYNNEI. Together with reference TRBV2 and TRBJ2-1, the CDR3 gives the full variable domain: EPEVTQTPSHQVTQMGQEVILRCVPISNHLYFYWYRQILGQKVEFLVSFYNNEISEKSEIFDDQFSVERPDGSNFTLKIRSTKLEDSAMYFCASSDLGTSGASYNEQFFGPGTRLTVL.

The rearrangement uses TRBV27 and TRBJ1-1; D is ambiguous. This CDR3 contains 13 residues. V was clipped by 3 bases and J by 1 base, with 6 bases between them. The V gene's germline CDR1 is MNHEY and CDR2 SMNVEV (reference sequence). The CDR3 DNA reads as TGTGCCAGCAGTTTTATCAGGAACACTGAAGCTTTCTTT. As protein: CASSFIRNTEAFF.

This chain links TRBV6-5 with TRBJ1-4; TRBD1 aligns across 7 bases. V dropped 11 bases and J dropped 4; count of bases not matched to a gene: 10. The CDR3 totals 14 residues. Germline V gene sequence: CDR1 MNHEY, CDR2 SVGAGI. The CDR3 DNA reads TGTGCCGCTGGGGACAGATGGAATAATGAAAAACTGTTTTTT. Translating it yields CAAGDRWNNEKLFF.

V gene TRBV4-1 combines with J gene TRBJ1-6; TRBD1 agrees at 9 bases. The junction had 7 bases not matched to a gene; V was cut back by 2 bases and J by 5 bases. This CDR3 has 17 residues. Germline loops: CDR1 MGHRA, CDR2 YSYEKL. The CDR3 protein is CASSQSGQGRDNSPLHF. CDR3 in DNA: TGCGCCAGCAGCCAATCCGGACAGGGGAGGGATAATTCACCCCTCCACTTT.

The chain has TRBV11-2 and TRBJ1-3; 7 bases are shared with TRBD1. CDR3 length: 16 amino acids. V shed 6 bases and J 6 bases; nucleotides not matched to a gene: 14. Germline lookup yields CDR1 SGHAT and CDR2 FQNNGV. CDR3 region: CASRTIHDRVLNTIYF. DNA of the CDR3: TGTGCCAGCAGGACGATACACGACAGGGTCCTAAACACCATATATTTT.

The chain combines TRBV9 with TRBJ2-1; TRBD2 aligns across 7 bases. Losses at the gene ends were 0 bases for V and 7 bases for J; bases not matched to a gene: 10. The V gene's germline CDR1 is SGDLS and CDR2 YYNGEE. This CDR3 comprises 16 residues. CDR3 in amino acids: CASSVAGGLLQNEQFF. CDR3 sequence (DNA): TGTGCCAGCAGCGTAGCGGGGGGACTCCTTCAGAATGAGCAGTTCTTC.

CDR3 region: CASSLSSSGTGELFF. The CDR3 region has the DNA TGTGCCAGCAGCCTCTCAAGCTCGGGGACCGGGGAGCTGTTTTTT. The genes are TRBV7-3 and TRBJ2-2, with a weak D call TRBD2 (5 bases). CDR3 length equals 15 residues. Germline-derived CDR1 and CDR2 are SGHTA and FQGTGA. V was trimmed by 5 bases and J by 5 bases, leaving 15 bases between them.

The chain combines TRBV25-1 with TRBJ2-2, with 10 bases fitting TRBD1. Trimming took 6 bases from V and 5 from J; bases not matched to a gene: 6. CDR3 length: 15 amino acids. Germline CDR1 is MGHDK and CDR2 is SYGVNS. CDR3 sequence: CASSTGTGETGELFF. CDR3 bases: TGTGCCAGCAGCACCGGGACAGGGGAGACCGGGGAGCTGTTTTTT.

V and J are TRBV13 and TRBJ1-2; 12 positions match TRBD1. Unmatched junction bases numbered 3, after V lost 5 bases and J lost 2 bases. This CDR3 comprises 15 residues. Germline CDR1 and CDR2: PRHDT and FYEKMQ (reference sequence). The DNA for the CDR3 is TGTGCCAGCAGCGTTGGGACAGGGGGCAACTATGGCTACACCTTC. Its translation: CASSVGTGGNYGYTF.

V is TRBV9 and J is TRBJ1-5; TRBD1 might be the D (5 bases). Germline CDR1 and CDR2: SGDLS and YYNGEE. With 0 bases removed from V and 5 bases from J, the gap between germline ends came to 9 bases. This CDR3 contains 14 residues. This CDR3 is CASSVEGEDQPQHF. In DNA, the CDR3 is TGTGCCAGCAGCGTAGAAGGGGAAGATCAGCCCCAGCATTTT.